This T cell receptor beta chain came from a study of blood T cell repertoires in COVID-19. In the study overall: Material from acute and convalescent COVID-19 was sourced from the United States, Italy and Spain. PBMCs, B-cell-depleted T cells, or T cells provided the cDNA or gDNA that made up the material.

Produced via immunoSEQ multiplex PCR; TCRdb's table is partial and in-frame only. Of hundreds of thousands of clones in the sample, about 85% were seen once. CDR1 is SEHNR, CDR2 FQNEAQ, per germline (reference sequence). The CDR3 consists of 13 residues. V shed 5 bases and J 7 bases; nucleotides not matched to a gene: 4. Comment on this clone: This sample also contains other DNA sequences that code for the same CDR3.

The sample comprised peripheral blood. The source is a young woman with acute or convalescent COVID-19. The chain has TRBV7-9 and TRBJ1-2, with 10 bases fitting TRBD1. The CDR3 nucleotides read TGTGCCAGCAGCCTTGGGACAGGGGTTGGCTACACCTTC. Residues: CASSLGTGVGYTF.